Listed below are T cell receptor beta chains from one sample, sequenced in a study of OX40 agonist ivuxolimab in advanced cancers. The data were produced by immunoSEQ multiplex PCR, yet TCRdb's version contains in-frame clones alone and is incomplete. The sample includes tens of thousands of clones, roughly 78% seen only once; the top ten take roughly 17%. This material consisted of CD4+ or CD8+ T cells sorted from blood, taken in a trial of the OX40 agonist ivuxolimab. All receptors derive from an adult with an advanced solid tumor such as melanoma, head and neck, liver or kidney cancer. Both conserved end residues are part of each CDR3. The order of the fields is clone size, V gene, D gene, J gene, CDR3 protein. D genes are given only for firm matches. Size values are once, few and many counts, or a class for expanded clones, and some rows have none.

.	TRBV4-1	.	TRBJ1-6	CASRGDSKNSPLHF
.	TRBV19	.	TRBJ2-1	CASSIGFGEQFF
few	TRBV13	.	TRBJ2-5	CASSLGLLQETQYF
once	TRBV6-4	.	TRBJ2-5	CASSDYSRETAATQYF
once	TRBV7-9	.	TRBJ2-3	CASSLGGPTDTQYF
.	TRBV19	.	TRBJ2-3	CASSMLAPDTQYF
.	TRBV11-2	.	TRBJ2-2	CASIGKGLGELFF
.	TRBV6-5	.	TRBJ2-1	CASSFRDGGRQFF
.	TRBV6-6	.	TRBJ2-7	CATTDSTYEQYF
.	TRBV7-6	.	TRBJ2-3	CASSLYAVSTDTQYF
.	TRBV6-1	.	TRBJ1-3	CASSEVGNTIYF
.	TRBV18	TRBD1	TRBJ2-7	CASSPQGQGTYEQYF
.	TRBV29-1	.	TRBJ2-7	CSVAGSFYEQYF
.	TRBV7-9	.	TRBJ1-1	CASSFAGGEAFF
once	TRBV29-1	TRBD2	TRBJ2-3	CSVEPTSGSSDTQYF
.	TRBV18	TRBD1	TRBJ1-5	CASSSTDRGNQPQHF
.	TRBV19	.	TRBJ2-7	CASQSGGGYEQYF
.	TRBV4-1	TRBD2	TRBJ2-3	CASSHPDGRGGDTDTQYF
.	TRBV5-5	.	TRBJ2-3	CASQVGAGGTDTQYF
.	TRBV5-1	TRBD1	TRBJ2-3	CASSRGQGHTDTQYF
.	TRBV15	TRBD1	TRBJ1-6	CATSREGQGPESPLHF
.	TRBV11-2	.	TRBJ1-3	CASSLNFRGGSSGNTIYF
.	TRBV12-5	.	TRBJ2-3	CASGLARGGAQYF
.	TRBV19	.	TRBJ2-7	CATAGQMNYEQYF
once	TRBV5-5	.	TRBJ2-7	CASSLFQGRYEQYF
.	TRBV19	.	TRBJ1-1	CASSLPGTNSAFF
.	TRBV6-6	TRBD1	TRBJ1-1	CAGSYSGQGNTEAFF
.	TRBV23-1	TRBD1	TRBJ2-3	CARGTGPTDTQYF
.	TRBV6-6	.	TRBJ1-5	CASSPGIFGQPQHF
.	TRBV5-6	TRBD1	TRBJ2-2	CASRQGANTGELFF
.	TRBV10-2	TRBD2	TRBJ2-2	CASSGTSTGELFF
.	TRBV27	TRBD2	TRBJ2-3	CASRRWTSGSTDTQYF
.	TRBV6-5	.	TRBJ1-2	CAAYGGVGGYTF
.	TRBV7-2	TRBD1	TRBJ1-3	CASSLGAGQGNTIYF
.	TRBV6-1	.	TRBJ2-1	CASRFMQGLRNEQFF
.	TRBV18	.	TRBJ2-7	CASSPSGGSYEQYF
.	TRBV6-1	TRBD1	TRBJ1-2	CASSDGTGPGGYTF
.	TRBV28	TRBD2	TRBJ2-7	CASSLFVSGRSSGEQYF
.	TRBV7-6	TRBD1	TRBJ1-4	CASSLGTGQYNEKLFF
.	TRBV9	.	TRBJ2-7	CASSVDLGRYEQYF
.	TRBV5-6	.	TRBJ2-2	CASSLAGIDGELFF
.	TRBV4-2	.	TRBJ2-3	CASSQERTDTQYF
.	TRBV7-3	.	TRBJ2-5	CASSRDPGGTQYF
.	TRBV27	TRBD1	TRBJ2-3	CASSGQGGTDTQYF
.	TRBV7-2	TRBD1	TRBJ1-6	CASSNRDRIIPLHF
.	TRBV5-1	TRBD1	TRBJ1-2	CASSLGQGVFNYGYTF
.	TRBV9	.	TRBJ2-5	CASSVGTLQQETQYF
.	TRBV11-2	.	TRBJ1-1	CASSPGTYTEAFF
few	TRBV14	.	TRBJ2-3	CASSQEVLITDTQYF
.	TRBV2	.	TRBJ2-7	CASSEALGPTYEQYF
.	TRBV28	TRBD2	TRBJ2-3	CASSFSGGPGAAYF
.	TRBV19	.	TRBJ2-5	CASSIGGFQETQYF
few	TRBV19	.	TRBJ2-7	CASSTRLNEQYF
medium-sized	TRBV28	.	TRBJ1-1	CASSLEFIGGQMATEAFF
.	TRBV5-1	.	TRBJ2-7	CASSWTADYEQYF